Below are 28 T cell receptor beta chains sequenced from a single sample in a study of CD8 T cells in Susac syndrome (dated by TCRdb to between 2019 and 2020). The library relied on the immunoSEQ multiplex PCR assay. RNA was extracted using the RNeasy kit, and about 0.5 to 1 ug of the RNA was reverse transcribed with random hexamers. The public reads were reprocessed in TCRdb via fastp at Q25 and MiXCR, keeping in-frame beta chains. All rows with the same CDR3 protein become a single entry with the most common DNA and genes. For this sample there are just over 300,000 distinct CDR3 sequences; around 90% appear just once. The ten largest clones capture around 0.07% of the sample. Material for sequencing was CD4+ T cells from PBMCs. The source is a human donor with multiple sclerosis.

This sequence joins TRBV7-9 and TRBJ2-7; D unresolved. CDR3 length: 12 residues. CDR1 is SEHNR and CDR2 is FQNEAQ in the germline V gene (reference sequence). V lost 5 bases and J 3 bases, leaving 8 bases between the germline ends. The CDR3 loop is CASSIWDYEQYF. In DNA, the CDR3 is TGTGCCAGCAGCATCTGGGACTACGAGCAGTACTTC.

J is TRBJ2-2 and V is TRBV7-9; 8 bases map to TRBD1. The CDR3 runs 17 residues. Looked up from germline, CDR1 is SEHNR and CDR2 is FQNEAQ (reference sequence). After removal of 5 bases from V and 5 bases from J, the junction contained 13 bases not matched to a gene. The CDR3 loop is CASSQRTGWSGTGELFF. The CDR3 coding sequence is TGTGCCAGCAGCCAACGGACAGGGTGGAGTGGGACCGGGGAGCTGTTTTTT.

The gene calls are TRBV20-1 and TRBJ1-1, with unresolved D. The V and J ends lost 3 bases and 1 base respectively, with 9 bases between them. The CDR3 totals 13 residues. Germline values: CDR1 DFQATT, CDR2 SNEGSKA (reference sequence). CDR3 amino acids: CSASRNSNTEAFF. In DNA, the CDR3 is TGCAGTGCTAGTAGGAATTCGAACACTGAAGCTTTCTTT.

This rearrangement joins TRBV4-3 to TRBJ1-2; D is ambiguous. Germline CDR1 and CDR2: LGHNA and YSLEER. This CDR3 spans 14 amino acids. Trimming shortened V by 0 bases and J by 8 bases, and 13 bases separated the two germline ends. The CDR3 sequence is CASSQDLGPVGYTF. The DNA for the CDR3 is TGCGCCAGCAGCCAAGATCTAGGACCAGTAGGCTACACCTTC.

This rearrangement joins TRBV11-2 to TRBJ2-2, with 15 bases identical to TRBD2. Germline V gives CDR1 SGHAT, CDR2 FQNNGV. The CDR3 contains 16 residues. After removal of 3 bases from V and 7 bases from J, the junction contained 3 bases not matched to a gene. The CDR3 DNA reads as TGTGCCAGCAGCTTGGGACTAGCGGGGGGCCTCGGGGAGCTGTTTTTT. Translation: CASSLGLAGGLGELFF.

The chain is built from TRBV7-2 and TRBJ1-1, with D perhaps TRBD1 (5 bases). Trimming shortened V by 0 bases and J by 10 bases, and 9 bases separated the two germline ends. This CDR3 contains 12 residues. CDR1 and CDR2 from the germline V gene are SGHTA and FQGNSA. The CDR3, as DNA: TGTGCCAGCAGCTTAGCAGGGGATGGAGCTTTCTTT. Encoded protein: CASSLAGDGAFF.

The V call is TRBV4-2, the J call TRBJ2-2; no clear D gene. Trimming took 0 bases from V and 5 from J, leaving 19 bases between them. Germline assignment: CDR1 LGHNA and CDR2 YNFKEQ. CDR3 length: 18 residues. The CDR3 bases are TGTGCCAGCAGCCAAGATCGGGTTTTTTCAGGAAGGACCGGGGAGCTGTTTTTT. This gives the protein CASSQDRVFSGRTGELFF.

The chain couples TRBV6-5 to TRBJ2-7; maybe TRBD1 (6 bases). The length of the CDR3 is 14 residues. Trimming removed 2 bases at V and 3 bases at J, with 11 bases between. Germline CDR1 reads MNHEY; CDR2 reads SVGAGI. CDR3 region: CASSYTFRGYEQYF. The DNA of the CDR3 is TGTGCCAGCAGTTACACGTTCAGGGGCTACGAGCAGTACTTC.

This clonotype was detected a few times. The chain is built from TRBV6-2 or TRBV6-3 and TRBJ2-7; 10 bases match TRBD2. CDR1 MNHEY and CDR2 SVGEGT come from the germline V gene. V was pared by 6 bases and J by 0 bases, with 5 bases of the junction left unmatched. The CDR3 loop spans 15 amino acids. DNA for the CDR3: TGTGCCAGCAGATATAGCGGGAGGAGCTCCTACGAGCAGTACTTC. As protein: CASRYSGRSSYEQYF.

This chain uses TRBV7-8 with TRBJ1-2; no firm D call. CDR1 and CDR2 (germline): SGHVS, FQNEAQ. This CDR3 comprises 13 residues. V shed 5 bases and J shed 4 bases, with 11 bases lying between them. The CDR3: CASSDRDSYGYTF. For the CDR3, the DNA is TGTGCCAGCAGCGACCGGGATTCCTATGGCTACACCTTC.

The chain combines TRBV19 with TRBJ2-7, with TRBD2 matching 7 bases. Trimming cost V 3 bases and J 0 bases; bases outside gene matches: 8. The CDR3 extends over 16 amino acids. Per the germline V gene, CDR1 is LNHDA and CDR2 is SQIVND (reference sequence). The CDR3 DNA sequence: TGTGCCAGTAGTATCGGGAGACGGGGGGTCTCCTACGAGCAGTACTTC. Translation: CASSIGRRGVSYEQYF. Full variable domain (rest looked up from reference TRBV19 and TRBJ2-7): DGGITQSPKYLFRKEGQNVTLSCEQNLNHDAMYWYRQDPGQGLRLIYYSQIVNDFQKGDIAEGYSVSREKKESFPLTVTSAQKNPTAFYLCASSIGRRGVSYEQYFGPGTRLTVT.

In DNA form, the CDR3 reads TGTGCCTGGAGTGTACGCTCACTAGCGGGAGTTAGTGAGCAGTTCTTC. The encoded protein is CAWSVRSLAGVSEQFF. The chain employs TRBV30 and TRBJ2-1, with TRBD2 identical over 11 bases. The CDR3 length is 16 residues. Looked up from germline, CDR1 is GTSNPN and CDR2 is SVGIG (reference sequence). The J segment lost 9 bases and the V segment lost 0 bases, leaving 10 bases of the junction unmatched.

This chain connects TRBV12-5 to TRBJ2-1, with TRBD2 matching 9 bases. V lost 9 bases, J lost 6 bases, and 9 bases stayed unmatched. Per germline, CDR1 LGHNT and CDR2 FRNRAP. The CDR3 sequence is 14 residues long. CDR3 protein: CASEPGLASNEQFF. The DNA of the CDR3 is TGTGCTAGCGAACCGGGACTAGCATCCAATGAGCAGTTCTTC.

The chain has TRBV7-2 and TRBJ2-7, with a possible D match to TRBD2 (6 bases). Between the trimmed V and J ends, which lost 3 bases and 7 bases, there was a span of 19 bases. CDR1 and CDR2 (germline): SGHTA, FQGNSA. The CDR3 runs to 15 residues. CDR3 sequence (DNA): TGTGCCAGCAGCTTCGTGGCGGGGCCCTTAGGGGAGCAGTACTTC. It yields the protein CASSFVAGPLGEQYF.

The chain couples TRBV12-3 or TRBV12-4 to TRBJ1-1; D uncertain. With 4 bases removed from V and 1 base from J, the gap between germline ends came to 10 bases. The CDR3 is made up of 14 amino acids. CDR3 residues: CASSYLTRNTEAFF. In nucleotides, the CDR3 is TGTGCCAGCAGTTACCTCACAAGGAACACTGAAGCTTTCTTT.

The chain joins TRBV20-1 to TRBJ1-5, with D perhaps matching TRBD1 (5 bases). Trimming left V 1 base short and J 6 bases short, with 19 bases between. Germline loops: CDR1 DFQATT, CDR2 SNEGSKA (reference sequence). This CDR3 is built from 16 residues. The CDR3 nucleotides read TGCAGTGCTAGAGTCCCCAGGGCCGCAGGTGGTCAGCCCCAGCATTTT. It translates to CSARVPRAAGGQPQHF.

This clonotype was seen just once. V gene TRBV6-1 combines with J gene TRBJ2-7; D call uncertain. Germline lookup yields CDR1 MNHNS and CDR2 SASEGT. This CDR3 has 12 amino acids. Deletions cut 7 bases from V and 1 base from J, with 8 bases between. CDR3 protein: CASKVQSYEQYF. DNA of the CDR3: TGTGCCAGCAAGGTCCAGTCCTACGAGCAGTACTTC.

The chain joins TRBV9 to TRBJ1-3, with D maybe TRBD1 (5 bases). The CDR3 extends over 17 amino acids. Germline V CDR1 and CDR2: SGDLS, YYNGEE. Trimming removed 4 bases from V and 4 bases from J, with 21 bases in between. The CDR3 protein is CASSPKRGGEAGNTIYF. As DNA, the CDR3 is TGTGCCAGCAGCCCAAAAAGGGGAGGGGAAGCAGGAAACACCATATATTTT.

The rearrangement joins TRBV4-1 to TRBJ1-6; D remains unclear. The CDR3 is made up of 16 amino acids. Trimming pared 2 bases from V and 0 bases from J, leaving 8 bases between. CDR1 MGHRA and CDR2 YSYEKL come from the germline V gene. CDR3 nucleotide sequence: TGCGCCAGCAGCCAATCCCGGAGCTCCTATAATTCACCCCTCCACTTT. Translating gives CASSQSRSSYNSPLHF.

The CDR3 loop is CASSLSGSGRDGEQYF. In DNA form, the CDR3 reads TGTGCCAGCAGCTTAAGCGGTAGCGGGAGAGACGGAGAGCAGTACTTC. The chain uses TRBV6-1 and TRBJ2-7, with 9 positions matching TRBD2. With V trimmed by 6 bases and J by 7 bases, 16 bases remained unmatched. The CDR3 extends over 16 amino acids. Germline V lookup: CDR1 MNHNS, CDR2 SASEGT.

This clonotype was seen once. The chain uses TRBV20-1 and TRBJ2-1, with TRBD2 identical over 7 bases. Germline assignment: CDR1 DFQATT and CDR2 SNEGSKA (reference sequence). J was trimmed by 3 bases and V by 2 bases; bases with no gene match: 4. The CDR3 has 14 amino acids. The CDR3 protein is CSARKAGIYNEQFF. CDR3 coding DNA: TGCAGTGCTAGAAAAGCGGGAATCTACAATGAGCAGTTCTTC.

The chain couples TRBV19 to TRBJ1-6, with D possibly matching TRBD1 (5 bases). Germline V lookup: CDR1 LNHDA, CDR2 SQIVND (reference sequence). V was clipped by 7 bases and J by 12 bases, with 13 bases between them. The CDR3 consists of 12 residues. Here the CDR3 reads CASTMGGRPLHF. The CDR3 DNA follows: TGTGCCAGTACCATGGGGGGAAGACCCCTCCACTTT.

Only one count was recorded for this clonotype. This chain joins TRBV7-8 and TRBJ2-3, with a weak D call TRBD2 (6 bases). Germline assignment: CDR1 SGHVS and CDR2 FQNEAQ. The CDR3 contains 14 residues. Trimming removed 11 bases from V and 2 bases from J, with 17 bases in between. For the CDR3, the DNA is TGTGCCGGGCGGGACGACACTCCCACAGATACGCAGTATTTT. Its protein product is CAGRDDTPTDTQYF.

This rearrangement joins TRBV10-3 to TRBJ2-3; TRBD2 matches at 8 bases. The V and J ends lost 5 bases and 5 bases, in that order; junction bases with no gene match: 9. The CDR3 length is 15 residues. Germline V CDR1 and CDR2: ENHRY, SYGVKD. CDR3 sequence (DNA): TGTGCCATCAGTATTATAGCGGGGAGTAAAGATACGCAGTATTTT. Its translation is CAISIIAGSKDTQYF.

This chain links TRBV19 with TRBJ2-3; perhaps TRBD2 as D (6 bases). Germline loops: CDR1 LNHDA, CDR2 SQIVND (reference sequence). Trimming pared 5 bases from V and 4 bases from J, leaving 16 bases between. This CDR3 spans 15 amino acids. The CDR3 loop is CASSRDSQGSDTQYF. The CDR3 DNA is TGTGCCAGTAGTCGGGACTCCCAAGGATCAGATACGCAGTATTTT.

The rearrangement uses TRBV5-4 and TRBJ2-5; 10 nucleotides line up with TRBD1. With V trimmed by 3 bases and J by 4 bases, 6 bases remained unmatched. The germline CDR1 and CDR2 sequences are SGHNT and YYREEE (reference sequence). The CDR3 totals 15 residues. DNA for the CDR3: TGTGCCAGCAGCTCCCAGACAGGGGGCAGAGAGACCCAGTACTTC. Its protein product is CASSSQTGGRETQYF.

V is TRBV7-6 and J is TRBJ1-2, with D perhaps TRBD1 (5 bases). The V gene lost 5 bases and the J gene lost 6 bases, with 16 bases spanning the gap. The germline V gene has CDR1 SGHVS and CDR2 FNYEAQ. The CDR3 sequence is 14 residues long. The CDR3, as DNA: TGTGCCAGCAGCCAAGGGACTCAACAGCATGGCTACACCTTC. Protein sequence: CASSQGTQQHGYTF.

The J gene is TRBJ2-1, the V gene TRBV6-5; 7 positions agree with TRBD2. From germline, CDR1 is MNHEY and CDR2 SVGAGI. J was trimmed by 4 bases and V by 0 bases; bases with no gene match: 3. The CDR3 covers 15 residues. The CDR3 loop is CASSYSREAYNEQFF. In DNA, the CDR3 is TGTGCCAGCAGTTACTCCCGGGAGGCTTACAATGAGCAGTTCTTC.